The TCR beta chain under discussion was sequenced for a study of cytomegalovirus exposure and HLA in healthy donors. General study findings and limits: Among TCR beta chains, those listed as cytomegalovirus-associated numbered fewer than 200.

The PCR had 60 Vbeta and 13 Jbeta primers. Data came from immunoSEQ multiplex PCR; TCRdb stores just in-frame clones and leaves some out. The sample holds around 99,000 clones, around 76% seen once. Concerning this clone itself: Antigen: not known.

Trimming removed 4 bases from V and 1 base from J; junction bases left unmatched: 4. This CDR3 has 14 residues. Germline V CDR1 and CDR2: SGHRS, YFSETQ. The receptor was derived from a man aged 25 to 45 in good health and CMV-seropositive. The chain has TRBV5-1 and TRBJ1-1; 7 bases line up with TRBD1. Material for sequencing was PBMCs. The DNA of the CDR3 is TGCGCCAGCAGCCAGACAGGGACGAACACTGAAGCTTTCTTT. Its protein product is CASSQTGTNTEAFF.